This T cell receptor (beta chain) was captured by sequencing in a study of cytomegalovirus exposure and HLA in healthy donors. For the study at large: Earlier work reported 100 million or so unique TCR beta sequences from about 170 million T cells. Whole-study findings and limits: Presence/absence analyses rested on an assumption that sequencing depth was roughly uniform across donors. Generally TCR sequences proved uncommon, though certain public TCRs appeared in numerous donors. The study reported that TCR beta sequences accurately predicted HLA-A and HLA-B alleles in most subjects.

In the PCR, 60 Vbeta and 13 Jbeta primers were used. Repertoires were generated with immunoSEQ multiplex PCR, while TCRdb's copy carries only in-frame clones and drops some. The sample carries about 120,000 clones, around 76% recorded once. CDR3 length: 16 residues. J lost 5 bases, V lost 3 bases, and 5 bases had no gene match. CDR1 is SGDLS, CDR2 YYNGEE, per germline. This clone was seen only a few times. Its antigen remains unknown. Sequencing used PBMCs. The V call is TRBV9, the J call TRBJ2-5; 15 bases are shared with TRBD2. This sequence was found in a man in his 60s in good health and CMV-seropositive. This CDR3 is CASSGTSGGAYETQYF. The CDR3, as DNA: TGTGCCAGCAGCGGGACTAGCGGGGGGGCTTATGAGACCCAGTACTTC.